What follows is one T cell receptor beta chain and its context. The germline CDR1 and CDR2 sequences are MNHEY and SVGAGI. The CDR3 totals 15 residues. Between the trimmed V and J ends, which lost 6 bases and 4 bases, there was a span of 17 bases. PCR involved 60 Vbeta and 13 Jbeta primers. Measured with immunoSEQ multiplex PCR; TCRdb has only the in-frame clones, and not every one. The sample includes 100,000 to 140,000 clones, approximately 80% seen only once; the top ten take roughly 4.2%. Unrecorded immune exposure was likely among donors, who were nominally healthy when sampled. These data originate in a study of cytomegalovirus exposure and HLA in healthy donors.

The sequence was collected from a male donor in good health and CMV-seronegative. The sample comprised PBMCs. The chain couples TRBV6-5 to TRBJ2-3; D might be TRBD2 (7 bases). CDR3 sequence reads: CASSPGLGGADTQYF. The CDR3 coding sequence is TGTGCCAGCAGCCCAGGACTAGGGGGGGCAGATACGCAGTATTTT.